The TCR beta chain described here comes from a study of molecular identifiers for immune sequencing clone quantification. Across the whole study: The replicates split RNA from roughly 20,000 or 100,000 naive CD8 cells five ways and sequenced four.

Study-wide results and limits: Clones with over 20 RNA copies captured over 98% of effector molecules but under 1% of naive ones. Jurkat TCR RNA spiked in from one cell could reportedly be detected among about a million naive cells.

In TCRdb, the PCR reads were re-called with MiXCR into one record per CDR3 protein. This sample has 490,000 or so distinct CDR3 sequences; around 25% occur once, and the top ten carry roughly 0.77%. Libraries from naive CD8 cells were generated from approximately 20,000 to 980,000 sorted cells (with 10%, 30% or 50% RNA). Germline V gene sequence: CDR1 LGHNA, CDR2 YNFKEQ. The CDR3 has 14 residues. V was pared by 1 base and J by 3 bases, with 9 bases between. Details on this clonotype: Its antigen is as yet unknown.

The chain has TRBV4-2 and TRBJ1-2; weak D call: TRBD1 (6 bases). Sequencing input: naive CD8+ T cells from blood, with Jurkat cell RNA spiked in. Subset reported: FACS-sorted CD8+CD4-CCR7+CD45RA+ naive T cells. The source of this sequence is a human donor in good health. Some libraries in this study had Jurkat cell RNA spiked in. The CDR3 DNA is TGTGCCAGCAGCCAAGTATCAGGGGACTATGGCTACACCTTC. Amino acid sequence: CASSQVSGDYGYTF.